The clone carrying this TCR beta chain was recorded a few times. Its target is not known. This sample is drawn from a study of cytomegalovirus exposure and HLA in healthy donors. As for the study in general: There were 100 million to 130 million unique TCR beta sequences, drawn from roughly 200 million T cells, in an earlier analysis.

CDR1 and CDR2 (germline): SNHLY, FYNNEI. V shed 4 bases and J shed 6 bases, with 7 bases lying between them. The CDR3 consists of 13 residues. Whole-study findings and limits: The authors enumerated over 150 TCR beta chains as linked to cytomegalovirus. Across all donors, roughly uniform sequencing depth was an assumption of the presence/absence analyses.

The PCR contained 60 Vbeta and 13 Jbeta primers. Profiling relied on immunoSEQ multiplex PCR, and the TCRdb table lists in-frame clones only, not all of them. Of some 100,000 clones listed, about four fifths are singletons. The receptor's source is a woman aged 70 to 79 in good health and CMV-seropositive. The genes are TRBV2 and TRBJ1-6; no clear D. Sequenced: PBMCs. In DNA form, the CDR3 reads TGTGCCAGCAGTGCACAGATTAATTCACCCCTCCACTTT. Translating it yields CASSAQINSPLHF. Variable domain in full (rest from reference TRBV2 and TRBJ1-6): EPEVTQTPSHQVTQMGQEVILRCVPISNHLYFYWYRQILGQKVEFLVSFYNNEISEKSEIFDDQFSVERPDGSNFTLKIRSTKLEDSAMYFCASSAQINSPLHFGNGTRLTVT.